One and the same sample provided the 5 T cell receptor beta chains below, sequenced in a study of regulatory T cells in long-lasting Graves disease. Regarding time point: newly diagnosed GD, antithyroid drugs for less than 3 months. RNA extracted from PBMCs served as the sequencing template. Building the TCR beta libraries relied on iRepertoire HTBI primers, and CDR3 regions underwent Arm-PCR. TCRdb passed the multiplex PCR reads through MiXCR, listing each CDR3 protein once. This sample has approximately 470,000 distinct CDR3 sequences, with roughly 17% found just once. The data were also submitted as part of a second study, on T cells in Graves' hyperthyroidism and ophthalmopathy.

Sequenced here: peripheral blood mononuclear cells (PBMCs), sampled at new diagnosis, from a patient treated with antithyroid drugs. These TCRs come from a man aged 35 to 55 with Graves disease.

This clonotype occurred many times. This rearrangement joins TRBV27 to TRBJ2-1, with 11 nucleotides matching TRBD2. J was trimmed by 9 bases and V by 4 bases; bases with no gene match: 5. Looked up from germline, CDR1 is MNHEY and CDR2 is SMNVEV (reference sequence). This CDR3 comprises 14 residues. Written as DNA, the CDR3 is TGTGCCAGCAGTTCTAGCGGGAGGTCAAGTGAGCAGTTCTTC. Its protein product is CASSSSGRSSEQFF.

This clonotype was observed many times. The chain combines TRBV10-3 with TRBJ2-5, with unresolved D. CDR1 and CDR2 (germline): ENHRY, SYGVKD. CDR3 length: 13 amino acids. V lost 2 bases to trimming and J lost 1 base, with 5 bases between them. CDR3 coding DNA: TGTGCCATCAGTGAGGTGGTCCAAGAGACCCAGTACTTC. Protein product: CAISEVVQETQYF.

This clonotype came up a few times. This chain links TRBV20-1 with TRBJ1-5, with D possibly TRBD1 on 5 matching bases. V dropped 0 bases and J dropped 3 bases, with 12 bases sitting between them. The germline gives CDR1 DFQATT, CDR2 SNEGSKA (reference sequence). The CDR3 totals 15 residues. In nucleotides, the CDR3 is TGCAGTGCTAGAGAGGGCGGGGCTCCCAATCAGCCCCAGCATTTT. It translates to CSAREGGAPNQPQHF.

The table lists this clonotype with a few counts. This sequence joins TRBV6-2 or TRBV6-3 and TRBJ1-5; weak D call: TRBD1 (5 bases). The V gene's germline CDR1 is MNHEY and CDR2 SVGEGT. The CDR3 extends over 14 amino acids. The V end was cut by 5 bases, the J end by 9 bases, with 17 bases between. The CDR3 coding sequence is TGTGCCAGCAGTAACCGCGACAGTTTTTTGCCCCAGCATTTT. Its translation: CASSNRDSFLPQHF.

Turning to this clonotype: A junction boundary mismatches the germline segment, possibly from a read error. This chain connects TRBV20-1 to TRBJ2-5; D is undetermined. Per germline, CDR1 DFQATT and CDR2 SNEGSKA (reference sequence). CDR3 size: 10 residues. DNA for the CDR3: TGCGGTGCTTGGCGGGAGACCCAGTACTTC. Its translation is CGAWRETQYF.